This TCR beta chain was found in a study of cytomegalovirus exposure and HLA in healthy donors (dated by TCRdb to 2016 to 2017). About the investigation overall: An earlier analysis of about 560 of the donors reported about 280 Gb of sequence data and 90 million to 120 million unique TCR beta sequences obtained from 180 million or so T cells. Of the roughly 400 genotyped donors, around 81% fell in the genetic ancestry cluster associated with self-reported Caucasian donors. Because of strong linkage in the cohort, roughly five DR-DQ haplotypes were treated as single units for association and clustering. The study was designed to test whether signatures of past pathogen exposure could be identified by cataloging public T cell receptors. An earlier analysis of 587 of the donors applied high-throughput TCR beta sequencing to assess whether each TCR beta V gene segment acted as functional or pseudogenic. Alongside the repertoire data, information on donor age, sex, ethnicity and CMV serostatus was compiled. An early release that covered fewer than 800 HLA-typed donors contained around 300 gigabases of sequencing data and tens of millions of unique TCR sequences. High-throughput TCR immunosequencing, statistical association of individual TCRs with disease status, and machine learning were combined to predict cytomegalovirus infection status. A later analysis re-examined previously published TCR beta repertoires from 500 to 700 donors and added high-resolution HLA genotyping to investigate patterns of TCR occurrence. Among approximately 370 genotyped donors of the cohort, an average of about 240,000 unique TCR beta nucleotide sequences was sequenced per donor, of which roughly 17% were non-productive. In the later analysis, no new phenotypic data were used to find candidate immune exposures; instead, reliance was placed on TCR beta sequences and their occurrence across donors. A later genetic analysis used genome-wide SNP genotypes for about 60% of the roughly 700 donors, treating that subset as a discovery cohort. Using immunosequencing, the study profiled T cell repertoires from around 670 subjects and related those repertoires to cytomegalovirus serostatus. Besides the first cohort of some 670 subjects, a separate validation cohort made up of 90 to 150 different subjects was used. The number of typed donors differed by locus: about 629-640 for A, B, C, DRB1 and DQB1; 522 for DQA1; around 580 for DPA1; and some 450 for DPB1. HLA typing covered class I and class II loci at four-digit resolution. Every repertoire in the discovery cohort had been generated on one and the same sequencing platform.

What the study reported, not specific to this receptor: The presence/absence analyses assumed that sequencing depth was roughly uniform across donors, and that assumption may not be true. The study listed 164 TCR beta chains as associated with cytomegalovirus. A later analysis found that HLA-associated TCR beta chains were more clonally expanded and had lower generation probabilities than equally common non-associated chains. For the cohort, immune exposure information was limited to CMV serostatus. A later genetic analysis associated a missense DCLRE1C variant with V-gene and J-gene trimming of TCR beta chains, and an independent cohort replicated the association. At a false discovery rate of 0.05, a later analysis linked 16,000 or so TCR beta sequences to specific HLA alleles. Most TCR sequences were seen in very few donors, while some public TCRs were found in many individuals. Some IMGT-functional V segments, including TRBV6-2 and TRBV6-3, could not be told apart with the 87-base-pair reads, so those segments were excluded. Most CMV-associated TCR beta chains appeared to be HLA-restricted in a later analysis, and the HLA associations seemed to be driven largely by CMV exposure. The cohort was sequenced for TCR beta chains only, and without alpha or paired-chain data the features that could be detected were limited. HLA typing was unavailable for some donors at each locus, so association tests used only the typed subset. According to a later analysis, parvovirus B19, influenza, CMV and Epstein-Barr virus appeared linked to several top co-occurrence clusters. Roughly 15 rarely observed V segments, including chromosome 9 orphons, were excluded from the earlier analysis of approximately 500 of the donors because counts were too low. In vitro tests confirmed that a few of the cytomegalovirus-associated TCR beta chains recognize cytomegalovirus antigens. When HLA alleles, especially DR and DQ, strongly co-occurred, TCR associations were difficult to assign to individual alleles. An earlier analysis of several hundred of the donors showed that most TCR beta V segments appeared in productive rearrangements either about 87% or about 30% of the time, which broadly matched IMGT annotations. The classifier was reported to diagnose cytomegalovirus status with high specificity and sensitivity in both the original cohort and the validation cohort. The authors suggested that the approach could potentially be generalized to other disease states and immunological phenotypes. In a later genetic analysis, fewer N-insertions in productive TCRs were reported among donors in an Asian-associated ancestry cluster than the roughly 700-donor mean. A later analysis found that TCR association rates varied across HLA loci, with DRB1 alleles showing the most associated TCRs and HLA-C alleles the fewest. A further reported finding was that TCR beta sequences accurately predicted the HLA-A and HLA-B alleles for most subjects in the first cohort. Linkage disequilibrium might explain the correlated functional status among segregating V segments, but an unknown experimental factor could not be ruled out. A cluster of highly shared sequence variants was judged likely to be a technical artifact of the sequencing pipeline.

The library was generated by the immunoSEQ multiplex PCR assay. A mixture of 60 forward primers for TCR Vbeta segments and 13 reverse primers for TCR Jbeta segments was used in the multiplex PCR. A multiplex PCR assay on genomic DNA amplified the CDR3 region of rearranged TCR beta genes. On the Illumina HiSeq System, the amplified TCR beta libraries were sequenced as 87-base-pair reads. The source study handled its data this way. A later analysis counted approximately 84 million unique TCR beta chains across the 666 repertoires, and roughly 11 million of these chains were shared by at least two donors. Raw reads were error-corrected and collapsed into unique sequences with a nearest-neighbor algorithm that merged closely related sequences to remove PCR and sequencing errors. Alignment of CDR3 sequences to IMGT reference sequences was used to assign V, D and J gene segments. For a sequence to be retained, a match of at least six nucleotides was required to both a V gene segment and a J gene segment. A rearrangement counted as productive if the CDR3 had no stop codons and remained in frame with V and J, and every other rearrangement counted as non-productive. Following IMGT convention, CDR3 was defined as the stretch from the second conserved V-encoded cysteine up to the conserved J-encoded phenylalanine. Sequences without an unambiguous match to a single V gene segment were excluded from the earlier analysis of a few hundred of the donors. An earlier analysis of 587 of the donors classified V segments as functional when productive rearrangements were above 56.7% and as segregating when the standard deviation between donors was above 5%. A statistical classification framework was developed to diagnose cytomegalovirus status using the catalog of TCR beta chain sequences. V and J gene assignment, in a later analysis, came from comparing TCR nucleotide sequences with IMGT/GENE-DB human TR gene sequences. The TCRdist pipeline was used in a later analysis to assign CDR3 sequences and most-parsimonious VDJ recombination scenarios. In a later analysis, every TCR beta chain was defined by the combination of its CDR3 amino acid sequence and its V-gene family, and reads without a unique V-gene family were dropped. To address suspected cross-contamination and a sequencing artifact, a later analysis removed around 590 highly shared, low-generation-probability nucleotide sequences. A later analysis calculated a clonal expansion index for each public chain from normalized within-repertoire ranks of inferred template counts. Generation probabilities in a later analysis came from a VDJ recombination model fitted to out-of-frame rearrangements, and those results were checked against IGoR. In a later analysis, TCR-TCR, TCR-HLA and TCR-CMV co-occurrence was scored with hypergeometric tests, and a repertoire-size bias correction was applied to TCR pairs. A later analysis estimated false discovery rates by permuting HLA or CMV assignments 20 times. In a later analysis, co-occurring TCRs were grouped using DBSCAN, with TCRdist sequence similarity added in when clustering inside HLA-allele-positive subsets. Repertoires with fewer than 30,000 or more than 120,000 public chains, plus five repertoires with anomalous nucleotide sharing, were excluded from co-occurrence clustering. TCRdb's version of the immuneACCESS table is confined to in-frame rearrangements and falls short of the full clone set. An unresolved V gene accounts for under half of the shortfall where checked; the remainder is of unknown origin. V, J and clone size are taken as reported in that table, and D and trimming were inferred from the DNA itself. In this sample the table shows some 120,000 clones, around 73% of which occur a single time. The ten most abundant clones make up more than 0.95% of the sample.

The cohort was made up of approximately 670 healthy bone marrow donors. Cohort members were all nominally healthy when sampled, although unrecorded immune exposures were likely present. The donor was CMV seronegative and belonged to the group of 350 to 400 seronegative cohort members. A peripheral blood sample was collected from each donor, and TCR beta sequencing was performed on peripheral blood mononuclear cells. The Qiagen DNeasy Blood Extraction Kit was used to extract genomic DNA from the blood cell samples. A remark on this clone: It has no known antigen specificity. It has no much larger one-base neighbor in the sample; base qualities were not kept.

From V the trimming removes 5 bases and from J it removes 13 bases, while the gene matches leave 12 bases of the junction unaccounted for. CDR3 length: 13 amino acids, cysteine to phenylalanine. The CDR3 DNA has 39 bases and is translated from base 1. CDR1 and CDR2 are read off the germline V gene as SGHAT and FQNNGV. This clonotype originated in a man aged 45-60 years in good health and CMV-seronegative. The specimen sequenced was PBMCs. Recombination linked TRBV11-2 to TRBJ2-3, with 7 bases matching TRBD2. At the DNA level, the sequence is TGTGCCAGCAGCCTATCGGGGGGACCCTCGGAGTATTTT. Its protein product is CASSLSGGPSEYF.